The 17 T cell receptor beta chains below come from one sample, sequenced in a study of T-cell memory formation after mild COVID-19. One entry per CDR3 protein, called by TCRdb with MiXCR from the 5' RACE reads. The table has roughly 350,000 distinct CDR3 sequences, 25% to 30% seen once; the top ten hold about 13%. Material: PBMCs or a T cell subset sorted from them (not recorded which). The receptor set was obtained from an adult woman who had mild COVID-19 (a few samples of this study predate the infection). Cell type and time point are not known.

The V and J genes are TRBV13 and TRBJ2-2; TRBD1 matches 10 bases. The CDR3 is 19 residues long. CDR1 and CDR2 from the germline V gene are PRHDT and FYEKMQ (reference sequence). V trimming: 3 bases; J trimming: 0 bases; junction bases outside the gene matches: 10. CDR3 residues: CASSFRDRGPHTNTGELFF. The CDR3 nucleotides are TGTGCCAGCAGCTTCCGGGACAGGGGCCCCCACACGAACACCGGGGAGCTGTTTTTT.

The rearrangement links TRBV6-5 to TRBJ2-1; D might be TRBD2 (6 bases). The CDR3 covers 13 residues. V was pared by 0 bases and J by 10 bases, with 10 bases between. CDR1 and CDR2 from the germline V gene are MNHEY and SVGAGI. The CDR3 region is CASSYSAGREQFF. CDR3 nucleotide sequence: TGTGCCAGCAGTTACTCAGCGGGTAGGGAGCAGTTCTTC.

The rearrangement joins TRBV6-1 to TRBJ2-3; TRBD2 matches 9 bases. Germline V gene data show CDR1 as MNHNS and CDR2 as SASEGT. CDR3 length equals 17 residues. V lost 6 bases to trimming and J lost 6 bases; unmatched junction nucleotides: 16. The CDR3 DNA reads as TGTGCCAGCAGCGCCGGGATGGGGCGGGGGGGCAAGGATACGCAGTATTTT. Translated: CASSAGMGRGGKDTQYF.

The J gene is TRBJ2-1, the V gene TRBV11-3; D unclear. V was pared by 5 bases and J by 3 bases, with 14 bases between. The germline gives CDR1 SGHNT, CDR2 YENEEA. This CDR3 is built from 15 residues. The DNA of the CDR3 is TGTGCCAGCAGCGTTTACTCTACTATCTACAATGAGCAGTTCTTC. This gives the protein CASSVYSTIYNEQFF.

The rearrangement joins TRBV12-3 or TRBV12-4 to TRBJ1-4; TRBD1 matches 8 bases. J gave up 8 bases and V 6 bases, and 11 bases lay outside the gene matches. This CDR3 has 15 residues. CDR3 protein: CASSLGTTGGEKLFF. CDR3 bases: TGTGCCAGCAGCCTAGGTACCACAGGGGGAGAAAAACTGTTTTTT.

The chain combines TRBV5-1 with TRBJ2-7; 8 bases fit TRBD1. This CDR3 has 15 residues. V trimming: 4 bases; J trimming: 4 bases; junction bases outside the gene matches: 10. CDR1 is SGHRS, CDR2 YFSETQ, per germline. This chain's CDR3 is CASSATGANRYEQYF. DNA for the CDR3: TGCGCCAGCAGCGCGACAGGGGCCAATAGGTACGAGCAGTACTTC. The full variable domain, in which reference TRBV5-1 and TRBJ2-7 provide the parts outside the CDR3, is KAGVTQTPRYLIKTRGQQVTLSCSPISGHRSVSWYQQTPGQGLQFLFEYFSETQRNKGNFPGRFSGRQFSNSRSEMNVSTLELGDSALYLCASSATGANRYEQYFGPGTRLTVT.

This clonotype has at least ten counts. The J gene is TRBJ2-7, the V gene TRBV4-1, with TRBD2 as a possible D gene (7 bases). CDR1 is MGHRA, CDR2 YSYEKL, per germline. The CDR3 consists of 16 residues. Trimming removed 1 base at V and 0 bases at J, with 13 bases between. The CDR3 loop reads CASSQGGGTSSYEQYF. CDR3 nucleotide sequence: TGCGCCAGCAGCCAAGGCGGGGGCACAAGCTCCTACGAGCAGTACTTC.

The rearrangement links TRBV7-2 to TRBJ2-6, with 10 bases identical to TRBD2. Germline CDR1 is SGHTA and CDR2 is FQGNSA. CDR3 length: 18 amino acids. The junction had 6 bases not matched to a gene; V was cut back by 4 bases and J by 0 bases. The CDR3 sequence: CASSSLLAGASGANVLTF. The CDR3 nucleotides are TGTGCCAGCAGCTCTTTGCTAGCGGGGGCCTCTGGGGCCAACGTCCTGACTTTC.

The chain recombines TRBV12-3 or TRBV12-4 with TRBJ2-5; D uncertain. CDR3 length: 12 residues. V was cut by 0 bases and J by 14 bases, with 13 bases left in between. The CDR3 loop is CASSLASTVPYF. CDR3 nucleotide sequence: TGTGCCAGCAGTTTAGCGTCCACCGTCCCTTACTTC.

This clonotype has a handful of counts. This chain connects TRBV7-6 to TRBJ2-7, with 7 bases identical to TRBD2. Germline assignment: CDR1 SGHVS and CDR2 FNYEAQ. V trimming: 5 bases; J trimming: 5 bases; junction bases outside the gene matches: 6. The CDR3 has 13 residues. The CDR3: CASSDGLGDEQYF. In DNA, the CDR3 is TGTGCCAGCAGCGACGGACTAGGGGACGAGCAGTACTTC.

This chain uses TRBV7-9 with TRBJ1-1; no firm D call. The germline V gene encodes CDR1 SEHNR and CDR2 FQNEAQ (reference sequence). The CDR3 runs 14 residues. Trimming took 0 bases from V and 1 from J, leaving 6 bases between them. The CDR3 spells CASSLASRNTEAFF. CDR3 DNA: TGTGCCAGCAGCTTAGCAAGTCGGAACACTGAAGCTTTCTTT.

To note about this clonotype: A read error may account for a junction end that differs from germline. This sequence joins TRBV7-7 and TRBJ2-2; 12 bases line up with TRBD2. The CDR3 length is 18 residues. From germline, CDR1 is SSHAT and CDR2 FNYEAQ (reference sequence). Here the CDR3 reads CASSPGTSGRANTGELFF. CDR3 bases: TGTGCTAGCAGCCCCGGGACTAGCGGGCGAGCGAACACCGGGGAGCTGTTTTTT. Variable domain in full (rest from reference TRBV7-7 and TRBJ2-2): GAGVSQSPRYKVTKRGQDVTLRCDPISSHATLYWYQQALGQGPEFLTYFNYEAQPDKSGLPSDRFSAERPEGSISTLTIQRTEQRDSAMYRCASSPGTSGRANTGELFFGEGSRLTVL.

This clonotype was counted a few times. This chain joins TRBV12-3 or TRBV12-4 and TRBJ2-3, with unresolved D. The CDR3 sequence is 15 residues long. Trimming cost V 7 bases and J 0 bases, with 14 bases left between them. CDR3 region: CASKLGLSSTDTQYF. The CDR3 DNA reads as TGTGCCAGCAAATTAGGGTTATCTAGCACAGATACGCAGTATTTT.

The CDR3 loop reads CASSPSGDSAGDTQYF. The DNA of the CDR3 is TGTGCCAGCAGCCCTAGTGGAGACTCCGCGGGAGATACGCAGTATTTT. The V gene is TRBV9, the J gene TRBJ2-3, with D maybe TRBD2 (5 bases). Germline lookup yields CDR1 SGDLS and CDR2 YYNGEE. CDR3 length: 16 residues. V dropped 4 bases and J dropped 5 bases, with 20 bases sitting between them.

The chain has TRBV5-1 and TRBJ2-5; a weak D match, TRBD1 (5 bases). There are 14 residues in the CDR3. V was shortened by 0 bases and J by 5 bases, with 11 bases between the two germline ends. CDR1 and CDR2 (germline): SGHRS, YFSETQ. The CDR3 bases are TGCGCCAGCAGCTTGGAAGGGGTCGGGGAGACCCAGTACTTC. Translated, it gives CASSLEGVGETQYF.

This clonotype was seen many times. Relative to the germline gene, one junction end is altered; a read error may explain this. The chain uses TRBV12-3 or TRBV12-4 and TRBJ2-7; D tentatively reads TRBD1 or TRBD2 (5 bases each). The CDR3 loop spans 13 amino acids. The CDR3 is CASSPGTAYEQYF. CDR3 coding DNA: TGCGCCAGCAGCCCCGGGACGGCCTACGAGCAGTACTTC.

The rearrangement links TRBV12-3 or TRBV12-4 to TRBJ1-3, with 7 bases that match TRBD1. Trimming removed 4 bases from V and 3 bases from J; junction bases left unmatched: 3. The CDR3 covers 14 residues. CDR3 sequence (DNA): TGTGCCAGCAGTTCCTGGGACAGTGGAAACACCATATATTTT. Amino acids: CASSSWDSGNTIYF.